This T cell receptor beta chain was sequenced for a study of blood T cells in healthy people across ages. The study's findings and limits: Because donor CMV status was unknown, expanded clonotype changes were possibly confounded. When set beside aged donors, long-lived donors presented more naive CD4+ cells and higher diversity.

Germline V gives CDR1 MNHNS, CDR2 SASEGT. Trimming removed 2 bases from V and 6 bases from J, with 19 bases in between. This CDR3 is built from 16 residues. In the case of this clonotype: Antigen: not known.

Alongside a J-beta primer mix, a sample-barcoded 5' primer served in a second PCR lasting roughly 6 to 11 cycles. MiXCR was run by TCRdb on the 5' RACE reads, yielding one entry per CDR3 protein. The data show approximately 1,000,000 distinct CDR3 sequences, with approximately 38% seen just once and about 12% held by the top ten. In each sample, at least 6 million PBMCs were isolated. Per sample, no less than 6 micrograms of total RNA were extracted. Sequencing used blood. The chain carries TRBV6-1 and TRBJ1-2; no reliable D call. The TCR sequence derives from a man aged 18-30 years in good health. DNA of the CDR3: TGTGCCAGCAGTGAACTTAACCAGGCCCGCTCGGATGGCTACACCTTC. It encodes CASSELNQARSDGYTF.